This TCR beta chain stems from a study of OX40 agonist ivuxolimab in advanced cancers. Study conclusions and caveats: Normalized T-cell clonal expansion was also low in some nonresponders. Mean expanded clone counts were higher in CD8+ than CD4+ T cells.

Regarding this clone: Antigen: not known. The sample holds other DNA sequences that translate to the same CDR3.

The CDR3 runs to 14 residues. Germline V gene data show CDR1 as SGHRS and CDR2 as YFSETQ. V lost 4 bases to trimming and J lost 1 base, with 10 bases between them. Sequenced by immunoSEQ multiplex PCR; TCRdb stores in-frame clones only, minus some. The repertoire holds some 30,000 clones, around 81% seen once, with 20% to 25% in the top ten. The origin of this receptor is an adult with an advanced solid tumor such as melanoma, head and neck, liver or kidney cancer. Sequenced here: CD4+ or CD8+ T cells sorted from blood, sampled in a trial of the OX40 agonist ivuxolimab. This chain uses TRBV5-1 with TRBJ2-3, with D possibly matching TRBD2 (5 bases). The CDR3 sequence is CASSPRTRTDTQYF. CDR3 nucleotide sequence: TGCGCCAGCAGCCCCAGGACTCGCACAGATACGCAGTATTTT.